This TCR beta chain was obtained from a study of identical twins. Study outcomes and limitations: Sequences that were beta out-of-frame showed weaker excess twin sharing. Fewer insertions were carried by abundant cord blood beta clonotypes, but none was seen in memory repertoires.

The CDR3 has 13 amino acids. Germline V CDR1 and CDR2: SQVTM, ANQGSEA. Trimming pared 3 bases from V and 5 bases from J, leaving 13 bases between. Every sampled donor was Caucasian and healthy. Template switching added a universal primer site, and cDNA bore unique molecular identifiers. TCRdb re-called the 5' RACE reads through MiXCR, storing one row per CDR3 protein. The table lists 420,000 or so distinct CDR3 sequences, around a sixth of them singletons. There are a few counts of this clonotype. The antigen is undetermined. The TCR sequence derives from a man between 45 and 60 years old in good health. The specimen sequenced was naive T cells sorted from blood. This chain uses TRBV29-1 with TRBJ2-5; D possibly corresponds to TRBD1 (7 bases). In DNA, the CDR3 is TGCAGCGTTGAGGGCAGGGGGAGGGAGACCCAGTACTTC. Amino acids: CSVEGRGRETQYF.